The 14 T cell receptor beta chains below all came from one sample that was sequenced in a study of cytomegalovirus exposure and HLA in healthy donors. 13 Jbeta primers and 60 Vbeta primers were used for the PCR. Only in-frame clones appear in the TCRdb table, and some are missing; sequencing was by immunoSEQ multiplex PCR. Here the sample spans roughly 200,000 clones, roughly nine tenths being singletons. What was sequenced was PBMCs. These receptors were obtained from a boy between 2 and 10 years old in good health and CMV-seronegative.

The rearrangement uses TRBV7-3 and TRBJ1-1; D possibly corresponds to TRBD1 (6 bases). V was trimmed by 0 bases and J by 5 bases, leaving 16 bases between them. Germline lookup yields CDR1 SGHTA and CDR2 FQGTGA. This CDR3 region has 16 residues. CDR3 in amino acids: CASSLTGGPGRTEAFF. Here the CDR3 DNA reads TGTGCCAGCAGCTTAACGGGGGGGCCAGGGAGAACTGAAGCTTTCTTT. Filled out from reference TRBV7-3 and TRBJ1-1, the complete variable domain reads GAGVSQTPSNKVTEKGKYVELRCDPISGHTALYWYRQSLGQGPEFLIYFQGTGAADDSGLPNDRFFAVRPEGSVSTLKIQRTERGDSAVYLCASSLTGGPGRTEAFFGQGTRLTVV.

The chain employs TRBV6-1 and TRBJ2-1, with TRBD2 identical over 8 bases. The length of the CDR3 is 15 residues. Per the germline V gene, CDR1 is MNHNS and CDR2 is SASEGT. The ends lost 5 bases at V and 2 bases at J; junction bases unmatched: 5. The CDR3, as DNA: TGTGCCAGCAGTTTAGGGACTAGAACCTACAATGAGCAGTTCTTC. Translated: CASSLGTRTYNEQFF.

The rearrangement joins TRBV19 to TRBJ1-2; TRBD1 matches at 8 bases. Unmatched junction bases numbered 5, after V lost 5 bases and J lost 0 bases. The CDR3 extends over 15 amino acids. CDR1 and CDR2 (germline): LNHDA, SQIVND (reference sequence). The CDR3: CASSQQGEANYGYTF. The CDR3 DNA is TGTGCCAGTAGTCAACAGGGGGAGGCTAACTATGGCTACACCTTC.

V and J are TRBV27 and TRBJ2-7; 7 nucleotides align to TRBD2. This CDR3 comprises 13 residues. From germline, CDR1 is MNHEY and CDR2 SMNVEV (reference sequence). V gave up 5 bases and J gave up 6 bases; unmatched junction bases: 7. The CDR3 loop reads CASSIAGDGEQYF. The CDR3 DNA is TGTGCCAGCAGTATTGCGGGAGACGGCGAGCAGTACTTC.

The rearrangement uses TRBV5-5 and TRBJ1-4, with D maybe TRBD1 (5 bases). The ends were cut back, 2 bases at V and 5 bases at J, with 13 bases in the middle. The germline CDR1 and CDR2 sequences are SGHKS and YYEKEE (reference sequence). This CDR3 is built from 15 residues. CDR3 sequence reads: CASSLRGYRNEKLFF. The CDR3 DNA reads as TGTGCCAGCAGCTTAAGGGGCTATCGGAATGAAAAACTGTTTTTT. The full variable domain, completed using reference TRBV5-5 and TRBJ1-4, is DAGVTQSPTHLIKTRGQQVTLRCSPISGHKSVSWYQQVLGQGPQFIFQYYEKEERGRGNFPDRFSARQFPNYSSELNVNALLLGDSALYLCASSLRGYRNEKLFFGSGTQLSVL.

This chain joins TRBV4-1 and TRBJ2-7; 7 bases map to TRBD1. The length of the CDR3 is 15 residues. V dropped 3 bases and J dropped 5; count of bases not matched to a gene: 10. The germline V gene has CDR1 MGHRA and CDR2 YSYEKL. CDR3 protein: CASSQLQGSLDEQYF. For the CDR3, the DNA is TGCGCCAGCAGCCAGCTACAGGGGAGCTTGGACGAGCAGTACTTC.

This clone was counted a single time. J is TRBJ2-1 and V is TRBV6-1; 12 nucleotides match TRBD2. V lost 5 bases to trimming and J lost 9 bases; unmatched junction nucleotides: 8. Germline V gene lookup returns CDR1 MNHNS and CDR2 SASEGT. This CDR3 has 15 residues. Written as DNA, the CDR3 is TGTGCCAGCAGTCCTCTAGCGGGGGGGCGAAGTGAGCAGTTCTTC. Translation gives CASSPLAGGRSEQFF.

The chain is built from TRBV6-5 and TRBJ1-6; D uncertain. Trimming left V 7 bases short and J 12 bases short, with 10 bases between. Germline CDR1 is MNHEY and CDR2 is SVGAGI. CDR3 length: 11 amino acids. The CDR3 is CASKAGLPLHF. The CDR3, as DNA: TGTGCCAGCAAGGCAGGTTTACCCCTCCACTTT.

The chain recombines TRBV28 with TRBJ1-1; TRBD1 might be the D (5 bases). The CDR3 sequence is 14 residues long. Germline-derived CDR1 and CDR2 are MDHEN and SYDVKM. Trimming took 6 bases from V and 3 from J, leaving 14 bases between them. CDR3 nucleotides: TGTGCCAGCAGCCTCCTGGGGGGATACACTGAAGCTTTCTTT. This codes for CASSLLGGYTEAFF.

V gene TRBV5-4 combines with J gene TRBJ2-1, with TRBD1 matching over 7 bases. This CDR3 has 15 amino acids. J was trimmed by 0 bases and V by 4 bases; bases with no gene match: 4. Germline V lookup: CDR1 SGHNT, CDR2 YYREEE (reference sequence). For the CDR3, the DNA is TGTGCCAGCAGCCCCCGGGACAGCTCCTACAATGAGCAGTTCTTC. Amino acid sequence: CASSPRDSSYNEQFF.

This chain connects TRBV7-6 to TRBJ2-2, with 8 bases that match TRBD2. Trimming at V came to 5 bases and at J to 6 bases, leaving 5 bases not matched to a gene. The germline gives CDR1 SGHVS, CDR2 FNYEAQ. The CDR3 sequence is 14 residues long. Written as DNA, the CDR3 is TGTGCCAGCAGCCCCATAGCGGGGCCCGGGGAGCTGTTTTTT. Amino acid sequence: CASSPIAGPGELFF.

The CDR3 here is CASSDPGQGSDTQYF. The CDR3 DNA is TGTGCCAGTAGTGACCCGGGACAGGGGTCAGATACGCAGTATTTT. The rearrangement uses TRBV19 and TRBJ2-3; 10 bases align to TRBD1. CDR1 and CDR2 from the germline V gene are LNHDA and SQIVND (reference sequence). V shed 5 bases and J 4 bases; nucleotides not matched to a gene: 6. This CDR3 has 15 residues.

The chain uses TRBV2 and TRBJ2-1; D perhaps matches TRBD1 (6 bases). The CDR3 length is 15 residues. Trimming shortened V by 4 bases and J by 7 bases, and 17 bases separated the two germline ends. Germline lookup yields CDR1 SNHLY and CDR2 FYNNEI. Here the CDR3 reads CASSAQGLKANEQFF. The CDR3 DNA reads TGTGCCAGCAGTGCACAGGGTTTGAAGGCGAATGAGCAGTTCTTC.

The gene calls are TRBV27 and TRBJ2-1, with 9 bases aligning to TRBD2. This CDR3 contains 15 residues. The germline V gene encodes CDR1 MNHEY and CDR2 SMNVEV (reference sequence). V was pared by 5 bases and J by 2 bases, with 4 bases of the junction left unmatched. The CDR3 DNA reads TGTGCCAGCAGTCAGAGCGGGGGGACCTACAATGAGCAGTTCTTC. Protein sequence: CASSQSGGTYNEQFF.